Sequencing of this T cell receptor (beta chain) was carried out in a study of cytotoxic CD8 clonotypes in ibrutinib-treated CLL. Study background: Among the patients, fewer than twelve presented as relapsed/refractory and about 15 as treatment-naive; roughly 17 showed unmutated IGHV.

The CDR3 has 14 residues. Trimming pared 6 bases from V and 1 base from J, leaving 13 bases between. CDR1 MNHEY and CDR2 SVGAGI come from the germline V gene. Sequenced by immunoSEQ multiplex PCR; TCRdb stores in-frame clones only, minus some. The data show approximately 320,000 clones, approximately 67% seen once. From cryopreserved PBMCs came 2 to 2.5 micrograms of genomic DNA used for TCR beta libraries. Overall study findings and caveats: Clonality rose at ibrutinib response and fell back toward baseline at progression.

On this clone itself: Its target is unknown.

The chain employs TRBV6-5 and TRBJ2-7, with D possibly matching TRBD1 (6 bases). The origin of this receptor is a human donor with chronic lymphocytic leukemia. This sample comprised PBMCs, obtained after 36 months of ibrutinib treatment. In DNA form, the CDR3 reads TGTGCCAGCAGACAGACAGGTCGGTCCTACGAGCAGTACTTC. It translates to CASRQTGRSYEQYF.